This T cell receptor (beta chain) was identified in a study of regulatory T cells in long-lasting Graves disease. On the study more broadly: Graves' patients (newly diagnosed) had been on antithyroid drugs under 3 months.

This clonotype has a handful of counts. The TCR beta library used iRepertoire HTBI primers with Arm-PCR amplification of CDR3. TCRdb fed the multiplex PCR reads into MiXCR, producing one record per CDR3 protein. Of under 800,000 distinct CDR3 sequences in the sample, about 15% are singletons; the top ten hold about 18%. Germline assignment: CDR1 MNHEY and CDR2 SVGAGI. The length of the CDR3 is 15 residues. The V and J ends lost 0 bases and 0 bases respectively, with 6 bases between them. Sample time point: newly diagnosed GD, antithyroid drugs for less than 3 months. RNA from PBMCs was the source of the TCR library. Another study also made use of these data, one on T cells in Graves' hyperthyroidism and ophthalmopathy. Turning to that study: Primed by the HTBI set, a first-round RT-PCR was run on the TCR CDR3.

Sequencing used peripheral blood mononuclear cells (PBMCs), obtained at new diagnosis, from a patient treated with antithyroid drugs. V and J are TRBV6-5 and TRBJ1-3; D is undetermined. This sequence originates from a young woman with Graves disease. The CDR3, as DNA: TGTGCCAGCAGTTACTCTTTGAGCTCTGGAAACACCATATATTTT. Translation gives CASSYSLSSGNTIYF.